This is a list of T cell receptor beta chains from one sample in a study of blood T cell repertoires in COVID-19. Clones were read by immunoSEQ multiplex PCR, and TCRdb kept only the in-frame ones, dropping some. This table has approximately 150,000 clones, almost 90% appearing once. Source material: peripheral blood. The receptors come from a woman aged 60-70 years with acute or convalescent COVID-19. Both conserved end residues are part of each CDR3. The D gene is left open where the match is weak. Some rows mark clone size as missing; the rest say once, few, many or name a class of expanded clone.

size,V,length,D,J,DNA,CDR3
-,TRBV4-1,16,TRBD2,TRBJ2-1,TGCGCCAGCAGCCAAGATTTTAGCGGGGGAGGTAATGAGCAGTTCTTC,CASSQDFSGGGNEQFF
-,TRBV5-8,15,-,TRBJ1-3,TGTGCCAGCAGCGACGACAGCAGCTCTGGAAACACCATATATTTT,CASSDDSSSGNTIYF
-,TRBV2,14,TRBD1,TRBJ1-2,TGTGCCAGCAGTCCAAGCGGACAGGGGGCGCGCTACACCTTC,CASSPSGQGARYTF
-,TRBV23-1,15,TRBD1,TRBJ1-2,TGCGCCAGCAGTCGACGGACAGGGGGCTCCTATGGCTACACCTTC,CASSRRTGGSYGYTF
-,TRBV27,16,-,TRBJ2-5,TGTGCCAGCAGTTTATCACCTACAGGGTATAGGGAGACCCAGTACTTC,CASSLSPTGYRETQYF
-,TRBV28,16,TRBD1,TRBJ1-5,TGTGCCAGCAGTTCCCCGACGACAGGGGAGCGTCAGCCCCAGCATTTT,CASSSPTTGERQPQHF
-,TRBV7-9,16,-,TRBJ1-2,TGTGCCAGCAGCCCCAGGGGAGCGGCTAGTTACTATGGCTACACCTTC,CASSPRGAASYYGYTF
-,TRBV19,18,TRBD2,TRBJ2-6,TGTGCCAGTAGTAAGCGGGGGGGCTTTGGCTCTGGGGCCAACGTCCTGACTTTC,CASSKRGGFGSGANVLTF
-,TRBV6-2/TRBV6-3,16,TRBD2,TRBJ2-1,TGTGCCAGCAGCCTAAATCTAGCGGGGACCTACAATGAGCAGTTCTTC,CASSLNLAGTYNEQFF
-,TRBV19,15,-,TRBJ2-5,TGTGCCAGTAGTATAGAAAACAGGGCCCAAGAGACCCAGTACTTC,CASSIENRAQETQYF
few,TRBV6-5,13,TRBD1,TRBJ1-1,TGTGCCAGCAGTCGGACAGGCGGCACTGAAGCTTTCTTT,CASSRTGGTEAFF
-,TRBV7-2,14,-,TRBJ1-2,TGTGCCAGCAGCTTGGGGCCGACAATGTATGGCTACACCTTC,CASSLGPTMYGYTF
-,TRBV2,13,-,TRBJ2-1,TGTGCCTGGGGCGGGGATACCTACAATGAGCAGTTCTTC,CAWGGDTYNEQFF
-,TRBV19,13,TRBD1,TRBJ2-7,TGTGCCAGTGGCGACAGGGGTTCTACGAGACAGTACTTC,CASGDRGSTRQYF
-,TRBV7-8,14,-,TRBJ1-5,TGTGCCAGCAGCTTAAATGAAAGGGGCGGGCCCCAGCATTTT,CASSLNERGGPQHF
-,TRBV20-1,14,TRBD2,TRBJ2-5,TGCAGTGCTAGTATCGGACTAGCCCAAGAGACCCAGTACTTC,CSASIGLAQETQYF
-,TRBV7-2,14,-,TRBJ2-4,TGTGCCAGCACCGACTGGGGCTACGAAAACATTCAGTACTTC,CASTDWGYENIQYF
-,TRBV30,12,-,TRBJ1-1,TGTGCCTGGGAGGGCCCGGGAGCCGAAGCTTTCTTT,CAWEGPGAEAFF
once,TRBV5-1,13,TRBD1,TRBJ1-1,TGCGCCAGCAGCTTGTCGAGGGGGCAGGAGGCTTTCTTT,CASSLSRGQEAFF
-,TRBV18,17,TRBD1,TRBJ2-3,TGTGCCAGCTCGCCCCCTTTTGAGGGGGCTAGCACAGATACGCAGTATTTT,CASSPPFEGASTDTQYF
-,TRBV5-1,14,-,TRBJ1-1,TGCGCCAGCCGATGGACCGCGGTCGGAGGTGAAGCTTTCTTT,CASRWTAVGGEAFF
once,TRBV30,16,-,TRBJ2-7,TGTGCCTGGAGTGAGGTAGCGGGACAGGGAATCTACGAGCAGTACTTC,CAWSEVAGQGIYEQYF
-,TRBV20-1,15,-,TRBJ2-7,TGCAGTGCTAGTGCCCCTCAGGGCCCTCCCGGCAAGCAGTACTTC,CSASAPQGPPGKQYF
once,TRBV28,13,-,TRBJ2-7,TGTGCCAGCAGTTTTGTCTCAGGATGGGAGCAGTACTTC,CASSFVSGWEQYF
few,TRBV5-1,12,-,TRBJ2-4,TGCGCCAGCAGCTTGGACGACAGCGTTAAGTACTTC,CASSLDDSVKYF
-,TRBV10-3,15,-,TRBJ1-4,TGTGCCATCAGTGAGCGAGGGCTACCTAATGAAAAACTGTTTTTT,CAISERGLPNEKLFF
-,TRBV6-5,13,-,TRBJ2-7,TGTGCCAGCACTGCCGAGGGCACCTACGAGCAGTACTTC,CASTAEGTYEQYF
-,TRBV7-9,15,TRBD1,TRBJ2-3,TGTGCCAGCAGCCGCCTGACAGGGAACACAGATACGCAGTATTTT,CASSRLTGNTDTQYF
few,TRBV27,12,-,TRBJ1-4,TGTGCCAGCAGTTTCCACCGGGGGGAACTGTTTTTT,CASSFHRGELFF
-,TRBV7-2,14,TRBD1,TRBJ1-6,TGTGCCAGCAGCTTGGGGACAGGGAATTCACCCCTCCACTTT,CASSLGTGNSPLHF
-,TRBV29-1,13,-,TRBJ1-5,TGCAGCGTTTCGCCGGGTATGAGGCAGCCCCAGCATTTT,CSVSPGMRQPQHF